The rows below give T cell receptor beta chains drawn from one sample of a study of cytomegalovirus exposure and HLA in healthy donors. Measured with immunoSEQ multiplex PCR; TCRdb has only the in-frame clones, and not every one. Here the sample spans 90,000 to 110,000 clones, 65% to 85% being singletons. The sample consisted of PBMCs. Source of these receptors: a man younger than 30 in good health and CMV-seronegative. Both conserved end residues are part of each CDR3. D genes are given only for firm matches. Size is stated for part of the rows, as once, few or many counts, or as a class when the clone is expanded.

D: TRBD2; J: TRBJ2-1; V: TRBV5-4; size: -; CDR3: CASSTGLAGDSGNEQFF; DNA: TGTGCCAGCAGCACGGGACTAGCGGGGGATAGTGGAAATGAGCAGTTCTTC
D: TRBD2; J: TRBJ2-1; V: TRBV4-3; size: -; CDR3: CASSPSAGGYNEQFF; DNA: TGCGCCAGCAGCCCATCAGCGGGGGGATACAATGAGCAGTTCTTC
D: -; J: TRBJ1-1; V: TRBV5-6; size: -; CDR3: CASSHNKNRALNTEAFF; DNA: TGTGCCAGCAGCCACAACAAGAACAGGGCTCTGAACACTGAAGCTTTCTTT
D: -; J: TRBJ1-5; V: TRBV19; size: -; CDR3: CASRGQYNQPQHF; DNA: TGTGCCAGTAGAGGACAGTACAATCAGCCCCAGCATTTT
D: TRBD1; J: TRBJ1-1; V: TRBV11-1; size: -; CDR3: CASSRPGQLNTEAFF; DNA: TGTGCCAGCAGCCGCCCGGGACAGCTAAACACTGAAGCTTTCTTT
D: TRBD1; J: TRBJ1-2; V: TRBV5-6; size: -; CDR3: CASSQPGQGRGAYGYTF; DNA: TGTGCCAGCAGCCAACCGGGACAGGGACGGGGGGCCTATGGCTACACCTTC
D: -; J: TRBJ2-7; V: TRBV6-1; size: -; CDR3: CASQGGFF; DNA: TGTGCCAGCCAGGGGGGCTTTTTC
D: -; J: TRBJ1-5; V: TRBV7-9; size: few; CDR3: CASSSGRGERPQHF; DNA: TGTGCCAGCAGCTCAGGACGGGGGGAACGGCCCCAGCATTTT
D: TRBD2; J: TRBJ2-1; V: TRBV5-1; size: -; CDR3: CASSLGGRALTYNEQFF; DNA: TGCGCCAGCAGCTTGGGCGGGAGGGCCTTGACCTACAATGAGCAGTTCTTC
D: -; J: TRBJ2-3; V: TRBV4-3; size: once; CDR3: CASSQPGLDTQYF; DNA: TGCGCCAGCAGCCAACCGGGACTGGATACGCAGTATTTT
D: TRBD1; J: TRBJ1-1; V: TRBV7-9; size: few; CDR3: CASSLQPGQGITEAFF; DNA: TGTGCCAGCAGCCTGCAACCGGGACAGGGTATCACTGAAGCTTTCTTT
D: -; J: TRBJ2-7; V: TRBV29-1; size: -; CDR3: CSVAQDSSYEQYF; DNA: TGCAGCGTAGCCCAAGACAGCTCCTACGAGCAGTACTTC
D: -; J: TRBJ1-1; V: TRBV9; size: -; CDR3: CASSVQGSNTEAFF; DNA: TGTGCCAGCAGCGTACAGGGTTCGAACACTGAAGCTTTCTTT
D: TRBD1; J: TRBJ1-4; V: TRBV7-2; size: -; CDR3: CASSRDSGGEKLFF; DNA: TGTGCCAGCAGCCGGGACAGCGGGGGGGAAAAACTGTTTTTT
D: TRBD1; J: TRBJ2-7; V: TRBV28; size: -; CDR3: CASSPLPGTGPYEQYF; DNA: TGTGCCAGCAGTCCCCTGCCCGGGACAGGGCCCTACGAGCAGTACTTC
D: -; J: TRBJ2-7; V: TRBV28; size: -; CDR3: CASRQGPYEQYF; DNA: TGTGCCAGCAGACAGGGTCCCTACGAGCAGTACTTC
D: -; J: TRBJ2-3; V: TRBV10-3; size: -; CDR3: CAISDSPTGGTDTQYF; DNA: TGTGCCATCAGTGACTCCCCTACGGGGGGCACAGATACGCAGTATTTT
D: -; J: TRBJ2-1; V: TRBV7-2; size: -; CDR3: CASRDHGTTSYNEQFF; DNA: TGTGCCAGCAGGGACCACGGGACAACGTCTTACAATGAGCAGTTCTTC
D: TRBD1; J: TRBJ2-7; V: TRBV15; size: few; CDR3: CATSSGTATLLPYEQYF; DNA: TGTGCCACCAGCAGCGGGACAGCTACTCTTCTACCCTACGAGCAGTACTTC
D: TRBD1; J: TRBJ2-7; V: TRBV7-3; size: -; CDR3: CASSNQGQGHEQYF; DNA: TGTGCCAGCAGCAACCAAGGACAGGGACACGAGCAGTACTTC
D: -; J: TRBJ1-1; V: TRBV20-1; size: -; CDR3: CSAPENTEAFF; DNA: TGCAGTGCTCCAGAGAACACTGAAGCTTTCTTT
D: -; J: TRBJ1-2; V: TRBV6-6; size: -; CDR3: CASSPGEHGYTF; DNA: TGTGCCAGCAGTCCCGGTGAGCATGGCTACACCTTC
D: -; J: TRBJ2-1; V: TRBV30; size: -; CDR3: CAWSVANEQFF; DNA: TGTGCCTGGAGTGTAGCGAATGAGCAGTTCTTC
D: -; J: TRBJ2-6; V: TRBV4-3; size: many; CDR3: CASSQAAGSGANVLTF; DNA: TGCGCCAGCAGCCAAGCGGCGGGGTCTGGGGCCAACGTCCTGACTTTC
D: TRBD2; J: TRBJ2-3; V: TRBV25-1; size: -; CDR3: CASSTGLAGITDTQYF; DNA: TGTGCCAGCAGTACGGGACTAGCGGGTATCACAGATACGCAGTATTTT
D: -; J: TRBJ2-1; V: TRBV27; size: -; CDR3: CASSQDIFSYNEQFF; DNA: TGTGCCAGCAGCCAGGACATCTTCTCCTACAATGAGCAGTTCTTC
D: TRBD1; J: TRBJ2-7; V: TRBV5-6; size: -; CDR3: CASSAAGTGDFYEQYF; DNA: TGTGCCAGCAGCGCAGCCGGGACAGGGGATTTCTACGAGCAGTACTTC
D: -; J: TRBJ2-7; V: TRBV6-1; size: few; CDR3: CASADRSYEQYF; DNA: TGTGCCAGCGCCGACAGGTCCTACGAGCAGTACTTC
D: TRBD1; J: TRBJ2-2; V: TRBV5-6; size: -; CDR3: CASSLQTGGTGELFF; DNA: TGTGCCAGCAGCTTGCAGACAGGGGGTACCGGGGAGCTGTTTTTT
D: -; J: TRBJ2-7; V: TRBV13; size: -; CDR3: CASSTSSYEQYF; DNA: TGTGCCAGCAGCACTAGCTCCTACGAGCAGTACTTC
D: TRBD1; J: TRBJ1-4; V: TRBV7-9; size: few; CDR3: CASSPLQDRGHEKLFF; DNA: TGTGCCAGCAGCCCACTCCAGGACAGGGGGCACGAAAAACTGTTTTTT
D: TRBD2; J: TRBJ2-7; V: TRBV4-3; size: few; CDR3: CASSLRPGTSGSIDEQYF; DNA: TGCGCCAGCAGCCTCCGTCCCGGGACTAGCGGGAGTATCGACGAGCAGTACTTC
D: -; J: TRBJ1-2; V: TRBV7-2; size: -; CDR3: CASSLYGGGYTF; DNA: TGTGCCAGCAGCCTATACGGGGGAGGCTACACCTTC
D: TRBD2; J: TRBJ2-1; V: TRBV27; size: -; CDR3: CASSLAGVFLNEQFF; DNA: TGTGCCAGCAGTTTGGCGGGAGTGTTTTTGAATGAGCAGTTCTTC
D: -; J: TRBJ2-5; V: TRBV12-5; size: -; CDR3: CASGPPTGTIFGTQYF; DNA: TGTGCTAGTGGTCCACCCACCGGGACAATATTTGGGACCCAGTACTTC
D: -; J: TRBJ1-1; V: TRBV6-1; size: -; CDR3: CASYSYPNTEAFF; DNA: TGTGCCAGCTACAGTTATCCGAACACTGAAGCTTTCTTT
D: TRBD2; J: TRBJ2-7; V: TRBV28; size: -; CDR3: CASSLPSGGYEQYF; DNA: TGTGCCAGCAGTTTACCTAGCGGGGGCTACGAGCAGTACTTC
D: TRBD1; J: TRBJ2-7; V: TRBV11-2; size: once; CDR3: CASIPGTVADEQYF; DNA: TGTGCCTCTATTCCCGGGACAGTTGCCGACGAGCAGTACTTC
D: TRBD1; J: TRBJ1-1; V: TRBV7-6; size: -; CDR3: CASAGTGSSEAFF; DNA: TGTGCCAGCGCCGGGACAGGGAGCTCTGAAGCTTTCTTT
D: TRBD1; J: TRBJ2-1; V: TRBV6-1; size: -; CDR3: CASSGTTGGTFQFF; DNA: TGTGCCAGCAGTGGAACGACAGGGGGGACGTTTCAGTTCTTC